The 7 T cell receptor beta chains below were found in one sample sequenced in a study of a mutant IDH1 vaccine in newly diagnosed glioma. The antigens these receptors bind are not known. This sample's time point: week 23, last vaccination. Topical imiquimod was applied with each vaccine dose, which held 300 ug of mutant IDH1 20-mer peptide. Here immunoSEQ multiplex PCR was the method, and the copy in TCRdb shows in-frame clones only, minus some. The sample gives approximately 39,000 clones, about four fifths of which show up once; around 5.1% is in the top ten. This specimen was PBMCs, taken from a glioma patient whose treatment included an IDH1 peptide vaccine. These receptors were taken from a man aged 35-49 years with glioma.

The chain employs TRBV7-2 and TRBJ2-3; 9 bases match TRBD2. Germline CDR1 and CDR2: SGHTA and FQGNSA. With 3 bases clipped from V and 4 bases from J, the junction kept 14 bases outside the gene matches. The CDR3 has 18 amino acids. The CDR3 loop is CASSFRPLGGGAADTQYF. CDR3 in DNA: TGTGCCAGCAGCTTTAGGCCTCTGGGCGGGGGGGCTGCAGATACGCAGTATTTT.

In this sample, this clone turned up once. The genes are TRBV18 and TRBJ1-2; TRBD1 is a possible D gene (5 bases). CDR3 length: 15 amino acids. V dropped 3 bases and J dropped 4 bases, with 15 bases sitting between them. Germline V gene lookup returns CDR1 KGHSH and CDR2 LQKENI. CDR3 residues: CASSPEAGGTYGYTF. In DNA form, the CDR3 reads TGTGCCAGCTCACCCGAAGCGGGCGGGACCTATGGCTACACCTTC.

V gene TRBV19 combines with J gene TRBJ2-5, with a tentative D call TRBD2 (5 bases). Germline-derived CDR1 and CDR2 are LNHDA and SQIVND (reference sequence). Trimming removed 5 bases from V and 7 bases from J, with 17 bases in between. This CDR3 is built from 14 residues. The CDR3 bases are TGTGCCAGTAGTCGGGATAGGACGGCGGGGACCCAGTACTTC. It codes for CASSRDRTAGTQYF.

This chain uses TRBV4-2 with TRBJ2-7; 7 nucleotides match TRBD2. This CDR3 spans 15 amino acids. Germline V gene sequence: CDR1 LGHNA, CDR2 YNFKEQ. The junction had 4 bases not matched to a gene; V was cut back by 0 bases and J by 2 bases. The CDR3 here is CASSQEKRGPYEQYF. The CDR3 region has the DNA TGTGCCAGCAGCCAAGAAAAGCGGGGCCCCTACGAGCAGTACTTC.

This chain uses TRBV5-4 with TRBJ2-3, with 10 bases identical to TRBD2. Per germline, CDR1 SGHNT and CDR2 YYREEE (reference sequence). The CDR3 length is 15 residues. The ends lost 5 bases at V and 4 bases at J; junction bases unmatched: 7. DNA of the CDR3: TGTGCCAGCAGTCCCGGGACTAGCGAGGCAGATACGCAGTATTTT. Its protein product is CASSPGTSEADTQYF. Together with reference TRBV5-4 and TRBJ2-3, the CDR3 gives the full variable domain: ETGVTQSPTHLIKTRGQQVTLRCSSQSGHNTVSWYQQALGQGPQFIFQYYREEENGRGNFPPRFSGLQFPNYSSELNVNALELDDSALYLCASSPGTSEADTQYFGPGTRLTVL.

The chain combines TRBV5-1 with TRBJ1-5, with D hard to call. The V end lost 0 bases, the J end lost 3 bases, and 7 bases lay between the germline ends. The CDR3 covers 14 residues. The germline gives CDR1 SGHRS, CDR2 YFSETQ. Written as DNA, the CDR3 is TGCGCCAGCAGCTTGGGTGGGCCCAATCAGCCCCAGCATTTT. Protein sequence: CASSLGGPNQPQHF.

The chain uses TRBV7-9 and TRBJ1-4, with 10 bases aligning to TRBD1. This CDR3 contains 13 residues. V shed 8 bases, J shed 4 bases, and the junction held 1 base outside the gene matches. CDR1 is SEHNR, CDR2 FQNEAQ, per germline (reference sequence). The CDR3 bases are TGTGCCAGCCGGGACAGGGGTAATGAAAAACTGTTTTTT. Protein product: CASRDRGNEKLFF.